The sequence of this TCR beta chain was determined in a study of response to subunit inactivated influenza vaccine. Whole-study findings and limits: There was a suggestion from the authors that each seasonal influenza vaccination recruits few new T cells.

TCRdb analysed the RT-PCR reads with MiXCR anew, one entry per CDR3 protein. The table includes 500,000 or so distinct CDR3 sequences, about a tenth detected once. J was trimmed by 1 base and V by 4 bases; bases with no gene match: 4. Looked up from germline, CDR1 is KGHDR and CDR2 is SFDVKD. The CDR3 runs to 16 residues. This clonotype was counted between two and nine times. Its antigen is not known. This TCR was sampled from a man in his forties or fifties who received an inactivated influenza vaccine. The chain carries TRBV24-1 and TRBJ2-3, with 10 bases lining up with TRBD2. The sample consisted of PBMCs from blood, taken roughly 45 days after vaccination. CDR3 bases: TGTGCCACCAGTGACCCTAGCGGGGGCGGCACAGATACGCAGTATTTT. Translating it yields CATSDPSGGGTDTQYF.